The 17 T cell receptor beta chains given below trace back to one sample, sequenced in a study of post-analysis software for immune sequencing data. Whole-study results and caveats: About 5 TRBV segments occurring more often in patients than controls included TRBV5-6, TRBV5-1 and TRBV20-1.

TCR beta libraries were prepared from cDNA with unique molecular identifiers. MiXCR, run by TCRdb on the PCR reads, gives a single entry per CDR3 protein. The sample has hundreds of thousands of distinct CDR3 sequences, 35% to 40% seen once; the top ten hold 4% to 6%. These receptors have no known antigen. The specimen was blood. The receptor source for this set is a girl between 10 and 17 years old with multiple sclerosis.

This clonotype was observed at least ten times. This chain joins TRBV4-2 and TRBJ2-1; 13 bases match TRBD2. CDR1 and CDR2 (germline): LGHNA, YNFKEQ. V lost 4 bases, J lost 9 bases, and 6 bases stayed unmatched. This CDR3 has 15 residues. The CDR3 nucleotides are TGTGCCAGCAGCCCCGGACTAGCGGGGGAAGGTGAGCAGTTCTTC. Protein: CASSPGLAGEGEQFF.

A word on this clonotype: At one of its ends the junction is not consistent with the germline gene, which may arise from a read error. CDR3 nucleotide sequence: TGCAGCGGAGGGGGCAACACTGGAAACACCGTATATTTT. It translates to CSGGGNTGNTVYF. The chain carries TRBV29-1 and TRBJ1-3, with 7 bases aligning to TRBD1. CDR1 and CDR2 from the germline V gene are SQVTM and ANQGSEA. There are 13 residues in the CDR3.

A word on this clonotype: This may be a read error, as it is one base from a much larger clone. The chain links TRBV27 to TRBJ1-1, with 7 positions matching TRBD1. The CDR3 length is 14 residues. Germline-derived CDR1 and CDR2 are MNHEY and SMNVEV (reference sequence). The CDR3 region is CAGRSGGTNTEAFF. CDR3 in DNA: TGTGCCGGCAGATCAGGGGGGACGAACACTGAAGCTTTCTTT.

The table lists this clonotype with many counts. The chain employs TRBV4-2 and TRBJ2-7; D may be TRBD2 (7 bases). Looked up from germline, CDR1 is LGHNA and CDR2 is YNFKEQ. The ends were cut back, 0 bases at V and 2 bases at J, with 11 bases in the middle. The CDR3 extends over 15 amino acids. This CDR3 is CASSQDWGGTYEQYF. As DNA, the CDR3 is TGTGCCAGCAGCCAAGATTGGGGGGGCACCTACGAGCAGTACTTC.

This clonotype was counted at least ten times. V is TRBV28 and J is TRBJ1-2; D is unresolved. The germline CDR1 and CDR2 sequences are MDHEN and SYDVKM. This CDR3 region has 17 residues. V gave up 6 bases and J gave up 0 bases, with 20 bases separating them. CDR3 sequence reads: CASRESGPFRSNYGYTF. DNA for the CDR3: TGTGCCAGCAGGGAGTCGGGCCCCTTTAGATCTAACTATGGCTACACCTTC.

This clonotype occurred once. Since the CDR3 does not end with the conserved phenylalanine or tryptophan, this likely comes from a read error. J is TRBJ2-5 and V is TRBV28; TRBD2 matches at 9 bases. The length of the CDR3 is 16 residues. Germline CDR1 MDHEN, CDR2 SYDVKM. Trimming cost V 6 bases and J 5 bases; bases outside gene matches: 13. The CDR3 is CASRSLTGGGAETQYV. DNA for the CDR3: TGTGCCAGCAGGAGCCTCACGGGCGGGGGGGCGGAGACCCAGTACGTC.

This clonotype was found a few times. This chain uses TRBV5-1 with TRBJ2-3, with 8 bases lining up with TRBD2. Looked up from germline, CDR1 is SGHRS and CDR2 is YFSETQ. V lost 0 bases, J lost 5 bases, and 17 bases stayed unmatched. The CDR3 loop spans 19 amino acids. The CDR3 DNA reads as TGCGCCAGCAGCTTGGCCTTGGTTAGCGGGGCCTACGTGGAAGATACGCAGTATTTT. This translates into CASSLALVSGAYVEDTQYF.

This clonotype has a count of ten or more. The J gene is TRBJ1-2, the V gene TRBV5-1, with D possibly being TRBD1 (6 bases). Trimming pared 5 bases from V and 4 bases from J, leaving 15 bases between. This CDR3 is built from 14 residues. Germline CDR1 is SGHRS and CDR2 is YFSETQ. CDR3: CASRTQRGAYGYTF. The DNA for the CDR3 is TGCGCCAGCAGAACACAGAGGGGGGCCTATGGCTACACCTTC.

The chain couples TRBV20-1 to TRBJ2-5; tentatively, D is TRBD1 or TRBD2 (7 bases each). The assigned J gene may be wrong: the sequence end matches TRBJ2-7 better. The germline V gene has CDR1 DFQATT and CDR2 SNEGSKA (reference sequence). This CDR3 is 15 amino acids long. The CDR3 coding sequence is TGCAGTGCTAGTCCCCTCCAGGGGGGGACCTACGAGCAGTACTTC. Amino acid sequence: CSASPLQGGTYEQYF.

The J gene is TRBJ2-3, the V gene TRBV4-1, with D perhaps matching TRBD1 (5 bases). Germline assignment: CDR1 MGHRA and CDR2 YSYEKL. Trimming took 2 bases from V and 4 from J, leaving 19 bases between them. The CDR3 loop spans 17 amino acids. CDR3 residues: CASSQSRGIEMADTQYF. CDR3 sequence (DNA): TGCGCCAGCAGCCAAAGTAGGGGAATAGAAATGGCAGATACGCAGTATTTT.

This clonotype occurred many times. This chain connects TRBV28 to TRBJ1-2; tentative D call: TRBD1 (5 bases). V was cut by 3 bases and J by 6 bases, with 8 bases left in between. This CDR3 is 12 amino acids long. The V gene's germline CDR1 is MDHEN and CDR2 SYDVKM. The CDR3 DNA follows: TGTGCCAGCAGTTTGGTAGGGGATGGCTACACCTTC. Protein sequence: CASSLVGDGYTF.

The CDR3 DNA reads as TGCGCCAGCAGCTGGTCGGTCGGGACTGAAGCTTTCTTT. This gives the protein CASSWSVGTEAFF. The chain combines TRBV5-1 with TRBJ1-1; D remains ambiguous. Per the germline V gene, CDR1 is SGHRS and CDR2 is YFSETQ. V was shortened by 3 bases and J by 5 bases, with 11 bases between the two germline ends. The CDR3 contains 13 residues.

Note on this clonotype: A read error is possible here, since a much larger clone lies one base away. The chain joins TRBV5-1 to TRBJ1-1, with 11 bases fitting TRBD1. The CDR3 loop spans 14 amino acids. Trimming removed 4 bases from V and 4 bases from J; junction bases left unmatched: 3. Germline loops: CDR1 SGHRS, CDR2 YFSETQ. The CDR3 DNA reads as TGCGCCAGCAGCACCGGGACAGGGGGCACTGAAGCTTTCTTT. It translates to CASSTGTGGTEAFF.

This sequence joins TRBV7-3 and TRBJ1-2; a weak D match, TRBD1 (5 bases). Trimming took off 5 bases at V and 2 bases at J, with 15 bases between the two ends. The germline V gene has CDR1 SGHTA and CDR2 FQGTGA. This CDR3 has 15 residues. CDR3 amino acids: CASSEGAGRNYGYTF. CDR3 DNA sequence: TGTGCCAGCAGCGAAGGGGCAGGGAGAAACTATGGCTACACCTTC.

This clonotype was seen a few times. The V gene is TRBV11-2, the J gene TRBJ1-5; maybe TRBD1 (5 bases). V was cut by 5 bases and J by 1 base, with 15 bases left in between. CDR3 size: 16 residues. Germline CDR1 SGHAT, CDR2 FQNNGV. The CDR3, as DNA: TGTGCCAGCAGCCTGCTTGTCGGGGGAAGCAATCAGCCCCAGCATTTT. Protein: CASSLLVGGSNQPQHF.

Points on this clonotype: Possible read error: a much larger clone is one base away. The rearrangement uses TRBV5-1 and TRBJ2-7, with D perhaps matching TRBD1 (6 bases). Germline V gene lookup returns CDR1 SGHRS and CDR2 YFSETQ. The CDR3 has 14 residues. The chain's CDR3 is CANSPMDRGYEQYF. The CDR3 nucleotides read TGCGCCAACAGCCCAATGGACAGAGGATACGAGCAGTACTTC.

The rearrangement uses TRBV3-1 and TRBJ2-4; 8 bases fit TRBD1. V dropped 2 bases and J dropped 14; count of bases not matched to a gene: 8. The CDR3 is 13 amino acids. Germline values: CDR1 LGHDT, CDR2 YNNKEL (reference sequence). CDR3: CASSQNGRGQEYF. CDR3 DNA: TGTGCCAGCAGCCAAAACGGAAGGGGACAGGAGTACTTC.